This TCR beta chain was identified in a study of cytomegalovirus exposure and HLA in healthy donors. The V gene's germline CDR1 is SQVTM and CDR2 ANQGSEA. With 3 bases removed from V and 6 bases from J, the gap between germline ends came to 13 bases. The CDR3 is made up of 13 amino acids. PCR employed 60 Vbeta and 13 Jbeta primers. Using immunoSEQ multiplex PCR, the repertoire was profiled, and TCRdb retains in-frame clones only, with some absent. Of a few hundred thousand clones listed, 65% to 90% are singletons. The rearrangement links TRBV29-1 to TRBJ2-3; a weak D match, TRBD1 (5 bases). The receptor was isolated from a girl aged 10 to 17 in good health and CMV-seronegative. The sequenced sample consisted of PBMCs. The CDR3 region is CSVDGRDPDTQYF. The CDR3 nucleotides are TGCAGCGTTGATGGCAGGGATCCGGATACGCAGTATTTT.